A selection of T cell receptor beta chains follows, all from one sample in a study of cytomegalovirus exposure and HLA in healthy donors. Repertoires were generated with immunoSEQ multiplex PCR, while TCRdb's copy carries only in-frame clones and drops some. The sample contains tens of thousands of clones, just under 95% of which appear only once. The sample taken for sequencing was PBMCs. Source of these receptors: a man aged 18 to 29 in good health and CMV-seropositive. The CDR3 runs from the conserved cysteine through the conserved F or W. Fields, in order: D gene, V gene, J gene, CDR3 protein. The D gene is left open where the match is weak.

d_call: NA
v_call: TRBV4-1
j_call: TRBJ1-2
cdr3_aa: CASSQESTGHYGYTF

d_call: TRBD1
v_call: TRBV7-2
j_call: TRBJ2-1
cdr3_aa: CASSRPPGQGGHEQFF

d_call: NA
v_call: TRBV5-6
j_call: TRBJ1-2
cdr3_aa: CASSLGVYNYGYTF

d_call: NA
v_call: TRBV5-1
j_call: TRBJ1-1
cdr3_aa: CASSFDPGLDTEAFF

d_call: TRBD2
v_call: TRBV7-6
j_call: TRBJ2-1
cdr3_aa: CASSSGLAGGPGKSEQFF

d_call: TRBD1
v_call: TRBV27
j_call: TRBJ2-3
cdr3_aa: CATQTGYGGTSTDTQYF

d_call: NA
v_call: TRBV5-1
j_call: TRBJ2-1
cdr3_aa: CASRLLAEGEQFF

d_call: NA
v_call: TRBV9
j_call: TRBJ2-3
cdr3_aa: CASSKRTGSAGTDTQYF

d_call: TRBD1
v_call: TRBV2
j_call: TRBJ2-1
cdr3_aa: CASMRDRVVYNEQFF

d_call: TRBD1
v_call: TRBV5-1
j_call: TRBJ2-1
cdr3_aa: CASSLEGQREQFF

d_call: TRBD2
v_call: TRBV5-1
j_call: TRBJ2-1
cdr3_aa: CASSFGGDYNEQFF

d_call: TRBD2
v_call: TRBV6-1
j_call: TRBJ2-7
cdr3_aa: CASSEGSAGPYREQYF

d_call: NA
v_call: TRBV6-4
j_call: TRBJ2-2
cdr3_aa: CASSRGIGTGELFF

d_call: NA
v_call: TRBV7-9
j_call: TRBJ2-5
cdr3_aa: CASSLEAAPQYF

d_call: TRBD2
v_call: TRBV11-1
j_call: TRBJ2-5
cdr3_aa: CASSPRLAGWSETQYF

d_call: TRBD1
v_call: TRBV19
j_call: TRBJ2-3
cdr3_aa: CASSRQGRTDTQYF

d_call: NA
v_call: TRBV30
j_call: TRBJ1-2
cdr3_aa: CASQDDGYTF

d_call: NA
v_call: TRBV6-1
j_call: TRBJ1-2
cdr3_aa: CASSATGLGGYTF

d_call: TRBD1
v_call: TRBV7-9
j_call: TRBJ2-1
cdr3_aa: CASSRGQGIYNEQFF

d_call: TRBD1
v_call: TRBV7-2
j_call: TRBJ2-3
cdr3_aa: CASSKYGTGGTDTQYF

d_call: NA
v_call: TRBV30
j_call: TRBJ1-1
cdr3_aa: CAWKGRVGTEAFF

d_call: NA
v_call: TRBV5-1
j_call: TRBJ1-2
cdr3_aa: CASSPGGDGYTF